Listed below are T cell receptor beta chains from one sample, sequenced in a study of shared clonotypes between healthy human individuals. Clones were read by immunoSEQ multiplex PCR, and TCRdb kept only the in-frame ones, dropping some. Of roughly 2 million clones in the sample, 85% to 95% were seen once. The sequenced sample consisted of naive CD4+ T cells sorted from blood. Source of these receptors: a man between 18 and 35 years old in good health. Both conserved end residues are part of each CDR3. A D gene is named only where the DNA matches it firmly. Clone size is given for some rows only: seen once, a few or many times, or a class if the clone is expanded.

clone size | J gene | D gene | V gene | CDR3 protein | CDR3 DNA
. | TRBJ1-2 | . | TRBV9 | CASSADGTPIGGYTF | TGTGCCAGCAGCGCGGACGGGACTCCAATCGGTGGCTACACCTTC
. | TRBJ2-3 | . | TRBV6-5 | CATQKEGTDTQYF | TGTGCCACTCAAAAGGAGGGCACAGATACGCAGTATTTT
. | TRBJ1-6 | . | TRBV5-6 | CASSSRGARSPLHF | TGTGCCAGCAGTTCACGGGGGGCCAGGTCACCCCTCCACTTT
. | TRBJ2-7 | TRBD2 | TRBV28 | CASMTSGRASSYEQYF | TGTGCCAGCATGACTAGCGGGAGGGCATCGTCCTACGAGCAGTACTTC
. | TRBJ2-1 | . | TRBV7-3 | CASSIHRDNEQFF | TGTGCCAGCAGCATCCACAGGGACAATGAGCAGTTCTTC
. | TRBJ2-7 | TRBD1 | TRBV10-1 | CASSEVTGGVYEQYF | TGCGCCAGCAGTGAGGTGACAGGGGGCGTCTACGAGCAGTACTTC
. | TRBJ1-1 | . | TRBV5-4 | CASSPGGTRNTEAFF | TGTGCCAGCAGCCCCGGGGGGACACGTAACACTGAAGCTTTCTTT
. | TRBJ2-7 | . | TRBV30 | CAWSGNPSSYEQYF | TGTGCCTGGAGTGGGAACCCGAGCTCCTACGAGCAGTACTTC
. | TRBJ2-1 | TRBD2 | TRBV4-1 | CASSPGGAYNEQFF | TGCGCCAGCAGCCCGGGGGGGGCCTACAATGAGCAGTTCTTC
. | TRBJ2-3 | TRBD2 | TRBV27 | CASSLALAGADTQYF | TGTGCCAGCAGTCTAGCGCTAGCGGGCGCAGATACGCAGTATTTT
. | TRBJ2-5 | . | TRBV7-2 | CASSLDGAGPGAQYF | TGTGCCAGCAGCTTAGATGGGGCGGGACCTGGGGCCCAGTACTTC
. | TRBJ2-2 | TRBD2 | TRBV9 | CASSVEMGSGSSHTGELFF | TGTGCCAGCAGCGTAGAAATGGGTAGCGGGAGTTCCCACACCGGGGAGCTGTTTTTT
. | TRBJ1-2 | TRBD1 | TRBV30 | CAWNMGQSSYGYTF | TGTGCCTGGAATATGGGACAGTCGTCCTATGGCTACACCTTC
. | TRBJ2-7 | . | TRBV6-6 | CASSAGASTGGEQYF | TGTGCCAGCAGCGCCGGGGCGTCAACCGGTGGGGAGCAGTACTTC
. | TRBJ1-4 | TRBD1 | TRBV28 | CASSGSDRGNEKLFF | TGTGCCAGCAGTGGCTCGGACAGGGGTAATGAAAAACTGTTTTTT
. | TRBJ2-7 | TRBD2 | TRBV19 | CASSRAGGIYEQYF | TGTGCCAGTTCCAGAGCGGGAGGGATTTACGAGCAGTACTTC
. | TRBJ1-2 | TRBD1 | TRBV27 | CASRMTGAVSGYTF | TGTGCCAGCAGAATGACAGGGGCCGTGAGTGGCTACACCTTC
. | TRBJ2-7 | TRBD1 | TRBV5-1 | CASSFDRGHEQYF | TGCGCCAGCAGCTTCGACAGGGGCCACGAGCAGTACTTC
. | TRBJ2-7 | TRBD2 | TRBV5-4 | CASRLGGPVGEQYF | TGTGCCAGCCGCTTGGGAGGGCCCGTAGGCGAGCAGTACTTC
. | TRBJ1-1 | . | TRBV9 | CASSVLADRKAFF | TGTGCCAGCAGCGTATTAGCGGACAGAAAAGCTTTCTTT
once | TRBJ2-3 | . | TRBV30 | CAWKVGGSADTQYF | TGTGCCTGGAAGGTTGGGGGCTCCGCAGATACGCAGTATTTT
. | TRBJ2-7 | . | TRBV7-6 | CASSLGDKTYEQYF | TGTGCCAGCAGCTTAGGGGATAAAACCTACGAGCAGTACTTC
. | TRBJ2-7 | TRBD1 | TRBV7-9 | CASSSPGQGVYEQYF | TGTGCCAGCAGCAGTCCGGGACAGGGGGTTTACGAGCAGTACTTC
once | TRBJ1-5 | . | TRBV5-1 | CASSSLGRSNQPQHF | TGCGCCAGCAGCTCCTTAGGTAGGAGCAATCAGCCCCAGCATTTT
. | TRBJ2-2 | . | TRBV6-1 | CASSAGQGNTGELFF | TGTGCCAGCAGTGCTGGGCAGGGGAACACCGGGGAGCTGTTTTTT
once | TRBJ2-7 | TRBD2 | TRBV27 | CASSLRLAVPYEQYF | TGTGCCAGCAGTTTACGTCTAGCGGTCCCCTACGAGCAGTACTTC
. | TRBJ1-5 | . | TRBV2 | CASSFGPRNQPQHF | TGTGCCAGCAGTTTCGGGCCTCGAAATCAGCCCCAGCATTTT
. | TRBJ1-4 | TRBD1 | TRBV5-1 | CASGTGSTNEKLFF | TGCGCCAGCGGGACAGGCTCAACTAATGAAAAACTGTTTTTT
. | TRBJ2-7 | TRBD2 | TRBV5-1 | CASSFFGGGVGYEQYF | TGCGCCAGCAGCTTTTTTGGTGGGGGGGTCGGCTACGAGCAGTACTTC
. | TRBJ2-3 | . | TRBV5-4 | CASSFIAKDTQYF | TGTGCCAGCAGCTTCATTGCGAAAGATACGCAGTATTTT
. | TRBJ2-7 | . | TRBV6-5 | CASSYSGGEQYF | TGTGCCAGCAGTTACTCTGGGGGAGAGCAGTACTTC
. | TRBJ1-1 | . | TRBV30 | CAWSGTGGTEAFF | TGTGCCTGGAGTGGGACGGGAGGGACTGAAGCTTTCTTT
. | TRBJ2-7 | TRBD2 | TRBV4-1 | CASSQPRTSGGISYEQYF | TGCGCCAGCAGCCAACCGCGGACTAGCGGGGGCATCTCCTACGAGCAGTACTTC
. | TRBJ2-1 | . | TRBV6-1 | CASSDYYNEQFF | TGTGCCAGCAGTGATTATTACAATGAGCAGTTCTTC
. | TRBJ2-5 | TRBD1 | TRBV6-1 | CASSPGQGRETQYF | TGTGCCAGCAGTCCGGGACAGGGGCGAGAGACCCAGTACTTC
few | TRBJ1-5 | TRBD1 | TRBV9 | CASSRDRDSNQPQHF | TGTGCCAGCAGCAGGGACAGAGATAGCAATCAGCCCCAGCATTTT
once | TRBJ2-5 | . | TRBV18 | CASSPGPNQETQYF | TGTGCCAGCTCGCCGGGACCAAACCAAGAGACCCAGTACTTC
. | TRBJ2-1 | TRBD2 | TRBV2 | CASCWGGSYNEQFF | TGTGCCAGCTGTTGGGGGGGCTCCTACAATGAGCAGTTCTTC
. | TRBJ2-2 | . | TRBV2 | CASRLSFGELFF | TGTGCCAGCAGGCTCAGCTTCGGGGAGCTGTTTTTT
many | TRBJ2-7 | TRBD1 | TRBV7-8 | CASSKGQSYEQYF | TGTGCCAGCAGCAAGGGACAGTCCTACGAGCAGTACTTC
. | TRBJ1-1 | TRBD1 | TRBV2 | CASSFDRAKAEAFF | TGTGCCAGCAGCTTCGACAGGGCGAAGGCTGAAGCTTTCTTT
. | TRBJ1-1 | TRBD1 | TRBV5-6 | CASSFDRTGGYTEAFF | TGTGCCAGCAGTTTTGACCGAACAGGGGGGTACACTGAAGCTTTCTTT
. | TRBJ2-5 | TRBD1 | TRBV6-1 | CATSTGGRETQYF | TGTGCCACCTCGACAGGGGGAAGAGAGACCCAGTACTTC
once | TRBJ2-7 | . | TRBV5-1 | CASKRQGPYEQYF | TGCGCCAGCAAACGGCAGGGTCCCTACGAGCAGTACTTC
. | TRBJ2-5 | . | TRBV5-1 | CASSFRTVQETQYF | TGCGCCAGCAGCTTCCGGACGGTCCAAGAGACCCAGTACTTC
. | TRBJ2-1 | . | TRBV15 | CATSRDPVGGYRDEQFF | TGTGCCACCAGCAGAGATCCCGTCGGGGGATATCGAGATGAGCAGTTCTTC
. | TRBJ1-1 | . | TRBV27 | CASSSGHTNTEAFF | TGTGCCAGCAGTTCTGGACATACTAACACTGAAGCTTTCTTT
. | TRBJ2-1 | . | TRBV30 | CAWNRDSYNEQFF | TGTGCCTGGAATCGGGACTCTTACAATGAGCAGTTCTTC
. | TRBJ2-5 | TRBD2 | TRBV7-2 | CASSLELAGGEGTQYF | TGTGCCAGCAGCTTAGAACTAGCGGGAGGGGAGGGGACCCAGTACTTC
once | TRBJ1-2 | . | TRBV6-6 | CASLDRNYGYTF | TGTGCCAGCCTGGACAGAAACTATGGCTACACCTTC
. | TRBJ1-1 | . | TRBV2 | CASSPLTENTEAFF | TGTGCCAGCAGTCCGCTGACAGAGAACACTGAAGCTTTCTTT
once | TRBJ2-5 | TRBD1 | TRBV9 | CASSPRGTGQETQYF | TGTGCCAGCAGCCCGAGAGGGACAGGCCAAGAGACCCAGTACTTC
. | TRBJ1-1 | TRBD1 | TRBV5-1 | CASSLAGGGVTEAFF | TGCGCCAGCAGCTTGGCAGGGGGCGGTGTCACTGAAGCTTTCTTT